Here is one T cell receptor beta chain with its context. Its antigen remains unknown. The source of the sample is a study of T cells after yellow fever vaccination. Study-wide background: The SMART-Seq v4 Ultra Low Input method served to prepare the low-cell-number fractions.

It was through 5'RACE template switching that TCR cDNA was made, with a universal primer site and UMIs added. MiXCR was run by TCRdb on the 5' RACE reads, yielding one entry per CDR3 protein. The sample has some 300,000 distinct CDR3 sequences, roughly 8.7% seen once. Notes on the study in general: Peaking on day 5 versus 15, the secondary response was faster but weaker. Reappearance after the booster was seen for most primary-vaccination clones, at roughly 96% CD4 and 70% to 90% CD8.

The J segment lost 7 bases and the V segment lost 5 bases, leaving 9 bases of the junction unmatched. Germline V gene sequence: CDR1 SEHNR, CDR2 FQNEAQ (reference sequence). This CDR3 spans 15 amino acids. The rearrangement links TRBV7-9 to TRBJ2-1; 9 positions match TRBD1. This clonotype was sampled from a man between 18 and 35 years old who received the YFV17D yellow fever vaccine. The material was CD4+ T cells sorted from PBMCs, obtained 5 days after the yellow fever booster vaccination. Written as DNA, the CDR3 is TGTGCCAGCAGCCGAGCCGGGACAGGGTGGAATGAGCAGTTCTTC. Translated, it gives CASSRAGTGWNEQFF. The entire variable domain, with the rest obtained from reference TRBV7-9 and TRBJ2-1, is as follows: DTGVSQNPRHKITKRGQNVTFRCDPISEHNRLYWYRQTLGQGPEFLTYFQNEAQLEKSRLLSDRFSAERPKGSFSTLEIQRTEQGDSAMYLCASSRAGTGWNEQFFGPGTRLTVL.